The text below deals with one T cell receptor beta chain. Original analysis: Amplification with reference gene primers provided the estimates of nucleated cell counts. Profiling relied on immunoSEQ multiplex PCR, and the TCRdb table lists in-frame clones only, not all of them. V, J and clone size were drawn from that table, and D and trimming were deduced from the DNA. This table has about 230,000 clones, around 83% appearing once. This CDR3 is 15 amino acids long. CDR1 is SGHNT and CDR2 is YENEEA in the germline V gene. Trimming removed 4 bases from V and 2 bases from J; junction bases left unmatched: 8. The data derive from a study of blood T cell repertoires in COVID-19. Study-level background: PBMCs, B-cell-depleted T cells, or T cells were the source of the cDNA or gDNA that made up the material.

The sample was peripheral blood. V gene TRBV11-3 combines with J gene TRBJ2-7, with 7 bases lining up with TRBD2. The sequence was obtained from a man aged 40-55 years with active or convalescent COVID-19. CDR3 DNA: TGTGCCAGCAGCTCGGGGAGGGCGATAACCTACGAGCAGTACTTC. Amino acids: CASSSGRAITYEQYF.